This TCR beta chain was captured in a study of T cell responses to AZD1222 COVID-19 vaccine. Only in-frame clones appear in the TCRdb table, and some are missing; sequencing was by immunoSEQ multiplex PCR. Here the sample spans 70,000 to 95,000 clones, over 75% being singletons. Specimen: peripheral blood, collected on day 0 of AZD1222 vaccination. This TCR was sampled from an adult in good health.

The CDR3 DNA is TGCGCCAGCAGCCTAGACTACTCTAACTACGAGCAGTACTTC. Translation gives CASSLDYSNYEQYF. The J gene is TRBJ2-7, the V gene TRBV5-1; weak D call: TRBD2 (5 bases). This CDR3 is built from 14 residues. Germline V gene lookup returns CDR1 SGHRS and CDR2 YFSETQ. Trimming pared 4 bases from V and 3 bases from J, leaving 14 bases between.